These 30 T cell receptor beta chains were all obtained from the same sample, sequenced in a study of blood T cell repertoires in COVID-19. Clones were sequenced by immunoSEQ multiplex PCR, and TCRdb holds only the in-frame ones, with some missing. Here the sample spans about 230,000 clones, 83% being singletons. The sequencing input was peripheral blood. These receptors were obtained from a woman aged 65 to 85 with active or convalescent COVID-19.

The rearrangement links TRBV6-5 to TRBJ1-2; TRBD1 might be the D (5 bases). The V gene's germline CDR1 is MNHEY and CDR2 SVGAGI. The CDR3 sequence is 14 residues long. Between the trimmed V and J ends, which lost 9 bases and 4 bases, there was a span of 18 bases. Here the CDR3 reads CASRNGGGTYGYTF. Here the CDR3 DNA reads TGTGCCAGTCGCAATGGGGGAGGAACCTATGGCTACACCTTC.

V gene TRBV29-1 combines with J gene TRBJ2-7, with 7 bases identical to TRBD1. V shed 6 bases and J 6 bases; nucleotides not matched to a gene: 20. The CDR3 runs to 16 residues. CDR1 and CDR2 from the germline V gene are SQVTM and ANQGSEA. The CDR3 is CSVTGPTGALDSEQYF. The DNA for the CDR3 is TGCAGCGTAACCGGCCCCACAGGGGCCTTGGATAGCGAGCAGTACTTC.

This chain links TRBV5-1 with TRBJ1-2; D is uncertain. This CDR3 has 13 residues. Germline CDR1 SGHRS, CDR2 YFSETQ. The V end lost 2 bases, the J end lost 2 bases, and 7 bases lay between the germline ends. CDR3 region: CASSFGGNYGYTF. DNA for the CDR3: TGCGCCAGCAGCTTTGGAGGAAACTATGGCTACACCTTC.

This chain joins TRBV5-1 and TRBJ1-2; D is ambiguous. V dropped 2 bases and J dropped 4 bases, with 9 bases sitting between them. Per the germline V gene, CDR1 is SGHRS and CDR2 is YFSETQ. This CDR3 region has 13 residues. The CDR3 reads CASSFSIFYGYTF. The DNA for the CDR3 is TGCGCCAGCAGCTTTAGCATCTTCTATGGCTACACCTTC.

V usage is TRBV5-1 and J usage is TRBJ2-3; TRBD2 might be the D (6 bases). This CDR3 has 17 residues. V lost 0 bases to trimming and J lost 1 base, with 15 bases between them. Germline loops: CDR1 SGHRS, CDR2 YFSETQ. The CDR3 region is CASSLGGLARGTDTQYF. CDR3 bases: TGCGCCAGCAGCTTGGGGGGCCTAGCGCGTGGCACAGATACGCAGTATTTT.

The J gene is TRBJ2-1, the V gene TRBV6-5, with TRBD2 matching 9 bases. The CDR3 sequence is 15 residues long. Germline V gives CDR1 MNHEY, CDR2 SVGAGI. Losses at the gene ends were 2 bases for V and 9 bases for J; bases not matched to a gene: 8. The CDR3 coding sequence is TGTGCCAGCAGTTACGGCGACAGCGGGAGGTCTGAGCAGTTCTTC. Amino acid sequence: CASSYGDSGRSEQFF.

The genes are TRBV5-1 and TRBJ2-2; unclear D gene. V was shortened by 0 bases and J by 0 bases, with 6 bases between the two germline ends. Germline V gene lookup returns CDR1 SGHRS and CDR2 YFSETQ. The CDR3 is 15 amino acids. CDR3: CASSLGRANTGELFF. The CDR3 DNA reads TGCGCCAGCAGCTTGGGACGGGCGAACACCGGGGAGCTGTTTTTT. The full variable domain, in which reference TRBV5-1 and TRBJ2-2 provide the parts outside the CDR3, is KAGVTQTPRYLIKTRGQQVTLSCSPISGHRSVSWYQQTPGQGLQFLFEYFSETQRNKGNFPGRFSGRQFSNSRSEMNVSTLELGDSALYLCASSLGRANTGELFFGEGSRLTVL.

The V call is TRBV11-3, the J call TRBJ2-5, with 13 bases fitting TRBD2. Germline CDR1 SGHNT, CDR2 YENEEA. After removal of 5 bases from V and 2 bases from J, the junction contained 2 bases not matched to a gene. This CDR3 has 15 amino acids. CDR3 amino acids: CASSRGLAGQETQYF. The DNA for the CDR3 is TGTGCCAGCAGCCGGGGACTAGCGGGGCAAGAGACCCAGTACTTC.

This clone was picked up a small number of times. The chain combines TRBV28 with TRBJ1-1, with D maybe TRBD1 (5 bases). CDR3 length equals 12 residues. Trimming removed 4 bases from V and 5 bases from J, with 8 bases in between. Germline CDR1 is MDHEN and CDR2 is SYDVKM. CDR3 nucleotides: TGTGCCAGCAGTTGGGGGGGTACTGAAGCTTTCTTT. Its protein is CASSWGGTEAFF.

The V gene is TRBV6-6, the J gene TRBJ2-7, with 7 bases identical to TRBD2. The CDR3 sequence is 15 residues long. Germline V gene sequence: CDR1 MNHNY, CDR2 SVGAGI (reference sequence). Trimming cost V 7 bases and J 0 bases; bases outside gene matches: 9. The CDR3 DNA reads as TGTGCCAGCACCCCTAGCGGAACCAGCTCCTACGAGCAGTACTTC. Its protein is CASTPSGTSSYEQYF.

This chain links TRBV5-4 with TRBJ2-7, with a tentative D call TRBD2 (6 bases). In germline, CDR1 is SGHNT, CDR2 YYREEE (reference sequence). V lost 0 bases, J lost 7 bases, and 11 bases lay in between. The CDR3 sequence is 13 residues long. CDR3: CASSLGRAGEQYF. The CDR3 DNA reads TGTGCCAGCAGCTTGGGACGGGCGGGAGAGCAGTACTTC.

The J gene is TRBJ2-2, the V gene TRBV5-5; a possible D gene is TRBD1 (6 bases). Trimming took off 2 bases at V and 3 bases at J, with 11 bases between the two ends. Germline-derived CDR1 and CDR2 are SGHKS and YYEKEE (reference sequence). The CDR3 covers 15 residues. The CDR3 bases are TGTGCCAGCAGCTTCTCTGGGGGCCACACCGGGGAGCTGTTTTTT. Protein product: CASSFSGGHTGELFF.

Remarks on this clone: This specimen includes other DNA sequences encoding the same CDR3. V gene TRBV7-2 combines with J gene TRBJ2-7; 7 bases are shared with TRBD2. Germline V gene sequence: CDR1 SGHTA, CDR2 FQGNSA. This CDR3 is 14 amino acids long. Losses at the gene ends were 5 bases for V and 4 bases for J; bases not matched to a gene: 8. CDR3 region: CASSLTSGGYEQYF. The CDR3 DNA reads as TGTGCCAGCAGCCTGACCTCGGGGGGTTACGAGCAGTACTTC.

The chain combines TRBV3-1 (or the pseudogene TRBV3-2) with TRBJ1-1; 8 bases match TRBD1. This CDR3 spans 18 amino acids. Losses at the gene ends were 0 bases for V and 0 bases for J; bases not matched to a gene: 9. Germline V gives CDR1 LGHDT, CDR2 YNNKEL (reference sequence). CDR3 bases: TGTGCCAGCAGCCAAGATCGGGGGACAGGAATCATGAACACTGAAGCTTTCTTT. Encoded protein: CASSQDRGTGIMNTEAFF.

The chain couples TRBV5-1 to TRBJ2-7; 12 nucleotides align to TRBD1. Germline-derived CDR1 and CDR2 are SGHRS and YFSETQ. The CDR3 has 15 residues. V lost 4 bases to trimming and J lost 2 bases; unmatched junction nucleotides: 4. The CDR3 DNA reads as TGCGCCAGCAGCCAGGGACAGGGGGCTACCTACGAGCAGTACTTC. It translates to CASSQGQGATYEQYF. Full variable domain (outside the CDR3, taken from reference TRBV5-1 and TRBJ2-7): KAGVTQTPRYLIKTRGQQVTLSCSPISGHRSVSWYQQTPGQGLQFLFEYFSETQRNKGNFPGRFSGRQFSNSRSEMNVSTLELGDSALYLCASSQGQGATYEQYFGPGTRLTVT.

This chain joins TRBV5-6 and TRBJ2-7; TRBD2 aligns across 10 bases. The CDR3 loop spans 15 amino acids. The V gene end was trimmed by 3 bases and the J gene end by 0 bases; junction bases not matched to a gene: 3. The germline CDR1 and CDR2 sequences are SGHDT and YYEEEE. Here the CDR3 DNA reads TGTGCCAGCAGCTATCGACTAGCGGGCTCCTACGAGCAGTACTTC. It yields the protein CASSYRLAGSYEQYF.

This clone showed up many times. V gene TRBV2 combines with J gene TRBJ1-2; D uncertain. Trimming removed 5 bases from V and 4 bases from J, with 11 bases in between. Germline V gene sequence: CDR1 SNHLY, CDR2 FYNNEI. CDR3 size: 13 residues. The chain's CDR3 is CASSSQAPYGYTF. Here the CDR3 DNA reads TGTGCCAGCAGTAGCCAAGCACCCTATGGCTACACCTTC.

The chain has TRBV4-3 and TRBJ2-1, with 11 bases identical to TRBD1. This CDR3 is built from 15 residues. Per germline, CDR1 LGHNA and CDR2 YSLEER. V was clipped by 4 bases and J by 3 bases; unmatched bases: 2. The CDR3 region is CASSPGTGGYNEQFF. CDR3 in DNA: TGCGCCAGCAGCCCCGGGACAGGGGGCTACAATGAGCAGTTCTTC.

The gene calls are TRBV6-1 and TRBJ1-6; unclear D gene. Trimming left V 2 bases short and J 1 base short, with 9 bases between. The germline V gene encodes CDR1 MNHNS and CDR2 SASEGT. This CDR3 spans 16 amino acids. This CDR3 reads CASSEMGESYNSPLHF. The CDR3 DNA reads TGTGCCAGCAGTGAAATGGGAGAGTCCTATAATTCACCCCTCCACTTT.

V usage is TRBV5-6 and J usage is TRBJ1-2; possible D gene TRBD1, 6 bases. The V gene lost 0 bases and the J gene lost 1 base, with 10 bases spanning the gap. CDR3 size: 15 residues. Per the germline V gene, CDR1 is SGHDT and CDR2 is YYEEEE. The chain's CDR3 is CASSLVGAVNYGYTF. CDR3 nucleotides: TGTGCCAGCAGCTTGGTGGGGGCCGTTAACTATGGCTACACCTTC.

This chain links TRBV2 with TRBJ2-6; D call uncertain. V was cut by 1 base and J by 0 bases, with 13 bases left in between. This CDR3 is 18 amino acids long. CDR1 and CDR2 from the germline V gene are SNHLY and FYNNEI. In DNA form, the CDR3 reads TGTGCCAGCAGTGAAGAGGCCAGCGCTTACTCTGGGGCCAACGTCCTGACTTTC. Its protein product is CASSEEASAYSGANVLTF.

The V and J genes are TRBV19 and TRBJ2-7; TRBD1 agrees at 9 bases. Germline CDR1 is LNHDA and CDR2 is SQIVND (reference sequence). This CDR3 comprises 14 residues. V shed 4 bases, J shed 6 bases, and the junction held 7 bases outside the gene matches. The CDR3 spells CASSTRDRVSEQYF. The CDR3, as DNA: TGTGCCAGTAGTACCCGGGACAGGGTCTCCGAGCAGTACTTC.

The rearrangement links TRBV6-6 to TRBJ2-2, with 8 bases identical to TRBD1. This CDR3 region has 15 residues. Per germline, CDR1 MNHNY and CDR2 SVGAGI (reference sequence). The V segment lost 6 bases and the J segment 1 base; nucleotides outside the gene matches: 4. DNA of the CDR3: TGTGCCAGCAGACCCGGACAGGGGAACACCGGGGAGCTGTTTTTT. This translates into CASRPGQGNTGELFF.

As for this clone: The germline gene is not matched at one end of the junction; a read error may be the cause. V and J are TRBV9 and TRBJ2-5; perhaps TRBD2 as D (6 bases). CDR1 and CDR2 from the germline V gene are SGDLS and YYNGEE. The CDR3 totals 11 residues. The CDR3 nucleotides are TGTGCCAGCAGCATTTCTCCGGGGGTGGACTTC. Its translation: CASSISPGVDF.

J is TRBJ2-7 and V is TRBV7-2, with 7 bases matching TRBD1. V was pared by 5 bases and J by 1 base, with 8 bases of the junction left unmatched. The CDR3 length is 15 residues. Germline-derived CDR1 and CDR2 are SGHTA and FQGNSA. CDR3 region: CASSIERGPSYEQYF. The CDR3 DNA reads TGTGCCAGCAGCATTGAGAGGGGGCCATCCTACGAGCAGTACTTC.

The CDR3 spells CASSNDEGRGGNEQFF. Here the CDR3 DNA reads TGTGCCAGCAGCAATGATGAGGGGCGCGGGGGGAATGAGCAGTTCTTC. The chain carries TRBV21-1 and TRBJ2-1; the table's D call, TRBD2, has no DNA check behind it. TRBV21-1 is marked as a pseudogene. The CDR3 consists of 16 residues.

This clone was observed a few times. V and J are TRBV6-1 and TRBJ2-1; D not resolved. Germline V gene lookup returns CDR1 MNHNS and CDR2 SASEGT. There are 17 residues in the CDR3. Between the trimmed V and J ends, which lost 3 bases and 1 base, there was a span of 16 bases. CDR3 nucleotides: TGTGCCAGCAGTGATTTGACATATACCGTTTCCTACAATGAGCAGTTCTTC. Translating it yields CASSDLTYTVSYNEQFF.

The genes are TRBV6-1 and TRBJ1-1, with a tentative D call TRBD1 (5 bases). V was clipped by 0 bases and J by 4 bases, with 12 bases between them. CDR3 size: 15 residues. Germline CDR1 is MNHNS and CDR2 is SASEGT. CDR3 sequence: CASSEAKGRATEAFF. In nucleotides, the CDR3 is TGTGCCAGCAGTGAAGCTAAGGGCAGGGCCACTGAAGCTTTCTTT.

This clone was recorded only once. The chain carries TRBV10-1 and TRBJ2-1; 12 bases fit TRBD2. CDR3 length: 14 amino acids. The junction had 6 bases not matched to a gene; V was cut back by 6 bases and J by 9 bases. Germline values: CDR1 WNHNN, CDR2 SYGVQD (reference sequence). Here the CDR3 DNA reads TGCGCCAGCAGAAGACTAGCGGGAGAGGGTGAGCAGTTCTTC. This translates into CASRRLAGEGEQFF.

V and J are TRBV18 and TRBJ2-5, with D possibly matching TRBD2 (7 bases). The CDR3 runs to 14 residues. Trimming took off 2 bases at V and 5 bases at J, with 12 bases between the two ends. The germline gives CDR1 KGHSH, CDR2 LQKENI. The CDR3 sequence: CASSPGGGAETQYF. The CDR3 coding sequence is TGTGCCAGCTCACCAGGAGGGGGGGCGGAGACCCAGTACTTC.